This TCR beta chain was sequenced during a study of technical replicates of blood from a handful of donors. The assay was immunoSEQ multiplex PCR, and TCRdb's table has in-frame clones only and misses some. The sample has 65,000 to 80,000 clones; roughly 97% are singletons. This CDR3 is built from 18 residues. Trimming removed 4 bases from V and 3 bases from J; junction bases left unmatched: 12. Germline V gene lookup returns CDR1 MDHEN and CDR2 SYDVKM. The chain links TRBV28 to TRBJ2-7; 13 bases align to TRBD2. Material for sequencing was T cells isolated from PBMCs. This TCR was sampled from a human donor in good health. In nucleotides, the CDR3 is TGTGCCAGCAGTTCAATCGGGACTAGCGGGAACCATTTCTACGAGCAGTACTTC. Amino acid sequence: CASSSIGTSGNHFYEQYF.